The clone carrying this T cell receptor (beta chain) was seen only a few times. This entry belongs to a study of glioma-infiltrating T cells after dendritic cell vaccination. Sequencing was performed with immunoSEQ multiplex PCR; in TCRdb, only in-frame clones are kept and a portion is missing. This sample has tens of thousands of clones, with 82% found just once. CDR1 is MDHEN and CDR2 is SYDVKM in the germline V gene. The CDR3 loop spans 16 amino acids. Trimming took 4 bases from V and 4 from J; bases not matched to a gene: 9. This clonotype originated in a human donor with glioblastoma. The chain recombines TRBV28 with TRBJ2-7; 11 nucleotides align to TRBD1. The sequencing here drew on blood, taken before dendritic cell vaccination. The CDR3 here is CASSSGQGASPYEQYF. The CDR3 bases are TGTGCCAGCAGTTCCGGACAGGGGGCGTCTCCTTACGAGCAGTACTTC.